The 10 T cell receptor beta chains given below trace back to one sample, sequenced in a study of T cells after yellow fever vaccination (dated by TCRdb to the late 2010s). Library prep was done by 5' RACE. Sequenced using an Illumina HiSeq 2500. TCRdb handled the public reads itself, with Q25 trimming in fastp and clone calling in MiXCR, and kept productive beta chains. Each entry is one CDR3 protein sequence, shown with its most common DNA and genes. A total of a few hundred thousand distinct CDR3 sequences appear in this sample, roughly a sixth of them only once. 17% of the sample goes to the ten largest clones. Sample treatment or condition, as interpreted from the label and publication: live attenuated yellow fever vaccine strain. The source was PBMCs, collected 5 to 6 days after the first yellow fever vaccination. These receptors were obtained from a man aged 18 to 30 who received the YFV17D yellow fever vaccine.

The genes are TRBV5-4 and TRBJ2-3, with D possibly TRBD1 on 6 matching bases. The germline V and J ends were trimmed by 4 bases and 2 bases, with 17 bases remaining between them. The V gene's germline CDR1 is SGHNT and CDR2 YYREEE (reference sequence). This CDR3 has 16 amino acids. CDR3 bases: TGTGCCAGCAGCCCAGACGGGCCAGGGGACACAGATACGCAGTATTTT. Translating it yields CASSPDGPGDTDTQYF.

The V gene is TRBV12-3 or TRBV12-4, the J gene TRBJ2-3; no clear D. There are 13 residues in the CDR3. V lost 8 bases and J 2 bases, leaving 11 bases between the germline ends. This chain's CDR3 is CASLQPPTDTQYF. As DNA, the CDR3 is TGTGCCAGCCTACAGCCCCCCACAGATACGCAGTATTTT.

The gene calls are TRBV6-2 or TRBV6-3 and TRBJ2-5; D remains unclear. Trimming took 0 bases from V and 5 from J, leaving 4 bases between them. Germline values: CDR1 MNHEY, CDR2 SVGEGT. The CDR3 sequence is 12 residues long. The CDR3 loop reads CASSYSDETQYF. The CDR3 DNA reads TGTGCCAGCAGTTACTCGGATGAGACCCAGTACTTC.

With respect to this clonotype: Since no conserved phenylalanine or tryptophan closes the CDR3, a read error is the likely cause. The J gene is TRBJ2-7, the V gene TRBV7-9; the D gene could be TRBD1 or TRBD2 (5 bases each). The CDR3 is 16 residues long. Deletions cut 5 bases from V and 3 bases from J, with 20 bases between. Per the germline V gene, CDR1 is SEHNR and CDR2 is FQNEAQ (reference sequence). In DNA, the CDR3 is TGTGCCAGCAGCCCGACAGAGGGTTGGAGCAACTACGAGCAGTACATC. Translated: CASSPTEGWSNYEQYI.

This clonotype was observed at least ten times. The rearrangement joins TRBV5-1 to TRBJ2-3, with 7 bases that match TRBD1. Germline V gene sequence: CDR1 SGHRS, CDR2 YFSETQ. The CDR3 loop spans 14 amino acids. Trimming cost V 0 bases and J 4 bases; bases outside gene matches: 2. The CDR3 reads CASSLEGAADTQYF. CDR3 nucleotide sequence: TGCGCCAGCAGCTTGGAGGGGGCCGCAGATACGCAGTATTTT.

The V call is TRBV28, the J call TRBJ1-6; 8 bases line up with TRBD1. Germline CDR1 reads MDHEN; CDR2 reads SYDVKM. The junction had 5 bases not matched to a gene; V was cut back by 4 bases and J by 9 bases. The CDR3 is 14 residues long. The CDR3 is CASSSPGQVSPLHF. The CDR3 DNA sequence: TGTGCCAGCAGTTCGCCGGGACAGGTTTCACCCCTCCACTTT.

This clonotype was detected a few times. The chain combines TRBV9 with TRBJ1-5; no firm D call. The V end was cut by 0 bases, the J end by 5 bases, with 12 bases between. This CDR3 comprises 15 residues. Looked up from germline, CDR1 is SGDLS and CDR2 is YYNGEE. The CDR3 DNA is TGTGCCAGCAGCGTAGGAGGAGGGCTCGATCAGCCCCAGCATTTT. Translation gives CASSVGGGLDQPQHF.

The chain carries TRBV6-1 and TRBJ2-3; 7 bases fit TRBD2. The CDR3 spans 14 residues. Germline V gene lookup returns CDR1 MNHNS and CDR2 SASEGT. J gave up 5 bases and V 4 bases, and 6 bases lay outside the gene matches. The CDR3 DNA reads TGTGCCAGCAGTGGGGGGGGGGTAGGAGATACGCAGTATTTT. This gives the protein CASSGGGVGDTQYF.

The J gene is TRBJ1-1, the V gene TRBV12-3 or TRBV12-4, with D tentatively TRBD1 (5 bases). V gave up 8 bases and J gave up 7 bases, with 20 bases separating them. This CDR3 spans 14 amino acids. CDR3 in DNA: TGTGCCAGCGGACCCTATACAGGCACCTTTGAAGCTTTCTTT. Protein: CASGPYTGTFEAFF.

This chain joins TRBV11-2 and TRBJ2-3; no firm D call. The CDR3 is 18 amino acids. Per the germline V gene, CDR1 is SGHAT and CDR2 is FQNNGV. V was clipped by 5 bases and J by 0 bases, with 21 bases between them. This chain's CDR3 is CASSHPNRVKTSTDTQYF. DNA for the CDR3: TGTGCCAGCAGCCACCCCAATCGGGTGAAAACTAGCACAGATACGCAGTATTTT.